These T cell receptor delta chains were read from a single sample in a study of human gamma delta and Vdelta1 T cells. TCRdb repeated clone calling on the PCR reads with CATT. Of under 7,000 delta-chain clones in the sample, around 41% were seen once. The antigens of these receptors remain unknown. The source material was Vdelta1 gamma-delta T cells from blood grown in culture (DOT cells). These receptors originate from a human donor in good health. CDR3s include the opening cysteine and the closing phenylalanine or tryptophan. The D gene is left open where the match is weak. Expanded clones get a size class; other rows say once, few or many, or leave the size out.

D gene | J gene | V gene | clone size | CDR3 DNA | CDR3 protein
TRDD3 | TRDJ1 | TRDV1 | . | TGTGCTCTTGGGGAACTAAGGGTCCTACCAGGTACTGGGGGATACCCCCCGGCAGAACCCACCGATAAACTCATCTTT | CALGELRVLPGTGGYPPAEPTDKLIF
. | TRDJ1 | TRDV1 | large | TGTGCTCTTGGGGAAGCCCCTTCCCCGGGAAACACCGATAAACTCATCTTT | CALGEAPSPGNTDKLIF
. | TRDJ1 | TRDV1 | . | TGTGCTCTTGGGGAACCCCCGTTCAGCCCGATACATCTAGAAGCTAAACTCATCTTT | CALGEPPFSPIHLEAKLIF
. | TRDJ1 | TRDV1 | few | TGTGCTCTTGGGGCTCCTACTACGCCCTGGTTCTACACCGATAAACTCATCTTT | CALGAPTTPWFYTDKLIF
. | TRDJ1 | TRAV29/DV5 | . | . | CAASVIFGTGRIF
. | TRDJ1 | TRDV1 | few | TGTGCTCTTGGGGTAACTATCGGGCGCTTCAGGCGAACCGATAAACTCATCTTT | CALGVTIGRFRRTDKLIF
TRDD3 | TRDJ1 | TRDV1 | medium-sized | TGTGCTCTTGGGAAACAGACTGCTGGGGGATTTTACGATAAACTCATCTTT | CALGKQTAGGFYDKLIF
. | TRDJ1 | TRDV1 | few | TGTGCTCTTGGGGAACTAGGGGGATTCCTACGTCGGGGGGGCCCTCGCGATAAACTCATCTTT | CALGELGGFLRRGGPRDKLIF
. | TRDJ1 | TRDV1 | few | TGTGCTCTTGGGGAACGGAAAATCCTACTGGCCGATAAACTCATCTTT | CALGERKILLADKLIF
TRDD3 | TRDJ1 | TRDV1 | . | TGTGCTCTTGGTCACCACTTCGATAAGGCTGTGTGGGGGACTCTCACCGATAAACTCATCTTT | CALGHHFDKAVWGTLTDKLIF
TRDD3 | TRDJ1 | TRDV1 | few | TGTGCTCTTGGGGAACCAACCGATAGCAGGGGGATACGCGGCTTATGGTACACCGATAAACTCATCTTT | CALGEPTDSRGIRGLWYTDKLIF
TRDD3 | TRDJ1 | TRDV1 | few | TGTGCTCTTGGGGGACTTCCCGCGGCGGGGGGATACCCCATTTACACCGATAAACTCATCTTT | CALGGLPAAGGYPIYTDKLIF
. | TRDJ1 | TRDV1 | few | TGTGCTCTTGGGGAACTGGGCCTACGACTGGCTGGGGAGACCGATAAACTCATCTTT | CALGELGLRLAGETDKLIF
TRDD3 | TRDJ1 | TRDV1 | . | TGTGCTCTTGGGGAACAAGGGAACTGGGGGATAAGGAGAATCCCCGATAAACTCATCTTT | CALGEQGNWGIRRIPDKLIF
TRDD3 | TRDJ1 | TRDV1 | . | TGTGCTCTTGGGGAACTGACCCCACGGAGAGACTGGGGGATACGAGCGTGGACCGATAAACTCATCTTT | CALGELTPRRDWGIRAWTDKLIF
. | TRDJ1 | TRDV1 | . | TGTGCTCTTGGGGAACTTGGCCGAGGGGGAGCTGCCGATAAACTCATCTTT | CALGELGRGGAADKLIF
. | TRDJ1 | TRDV2 | . | TGTGCCTTTTTCCGGCTGGGGATGGCCGGATACACCGATAAACTCATCTTT | CAFFRLGMAGYTDKLIF
TRDD3 | TRDJ1 | TRDV1 | . | TGTGCTCTTGGGGAATATTTCGTTTACTGGGGGATCCGCTCCGACACCGATAAACTCATCTTT | CALGEYFVYWGIRSDTDKLIF
. | TRDJ1 | TRDV1 | . | TGTGCTCTTGGGGAAGGGGGGGGAGTTATTAAACTCATCTTT | CALGEGGGVIKLIF
. | TRDJ1 | TRDV1 | . | TGTGCTCTTGGGGAACTCCCACCCTTCCTAGGGTACTGGGGAAAGTACACCGATAAACTCATCTTT | CALGELPPFLGYWGKYTDKLIF
. | TRDJ1 | TRDV1 | . | TGTGCTCTTGGGGAACTCCACTTCCTTGTTTCTGGGGGTACCGATAAACTCATCTTT | CALGELHFLVSGGTDKLIF
TRDD2 | TRDJ1 | TRDV1 | . | TGTGCTCTTGGGGAACTAATCCTTCCTACCCGGCGAGACCTCCAGTACACCGATAAACTCATCTTT | CALGELILPTRRDLQYTDKLIF
. | TRDJ1 | TRDV1 | few | TGTGCTCTTGGGGAACTGGCCCCGGGGACCCACACCGATAAACTCATCTTT | CALGELAPGTHTDKLIF
TRDD2 | TRDJ1 | TRDV1 | medium-sized | TGTGCTCTTGGGGACAAACTTCCTACAGACCCCGATACCACGTACACCGATAAACTCATCTTT | CALGDKLPTDPDTTYTDKLIF
. | TRDJ1 | TRDV1 | . | TGTGCTCTTGGGGAAGCGATGTTGAGGGAATATACTCCCACGGGGGGACCCCAACTCACCGATAAACTCATCTTT | CALGEAMLREYTPTGGPQLTDKLIF
TRDD3 | TRDJ1 | TRDV1 | . | TGTGCTCTTGGGGAACTATTACTGCGTCTTCCCCGTCTACTGGGGGACTACACCGATAAACTCATCTTT | CALGELLLRLPRLLGDYTDKLIF
TRDD3 | TRDJ1 | TRDV1 | . | TGTGCTCTGCCGGTCCGACCTACGGGCTGGGGGATACAGACCGATAAACTCATCTTT | CALPVRPTGWGIQTDKLIF
TRDD3 | TRDJ1 | TRDV1 | . | TGTGCTCTTGGGGAACCCCGTAAAGGTGGGGGAATGTACACCGATAAACTCATCTTT | CALGEPRKGGGMYTDKLIF
TRDD3 | TRDJ1 | TRDV1 | . | TGTGCTCTTGGGGAGCGGTGGACGCTGGGGGATATCGCGAACACCGATAAACTCATCTTT | CALGERWTLGDIANTDKLIF
. | TRDJ1 | TRDV1 | . | TGTGCTCTTGGGGGAGGCCTTCCTACGACTGGGGGTGCGGCCGATAAACTCATCTTT | CALGGGLPTTGGAADKLIF
. | TRDJ1 | TRDV1 | . | TGTGCTCTTGGGGAAATTCGACCGCGAGACGCTGGGGTTTTGTACACCGATAAACTCATCTTT | CALGEIRPRDAGVLYTDKLIF
. | TRDJ1 | TRDV1 | . | . | CALGELSVWRGIPGPLLGKLIF
TRDD3 | TRDJ1 | TRDV1 | . | TGTGCTCTTGGGGAAACTAAGGGGTACTGGGGGATACGCTCTCCTGAACCCGATAAACTCATCTTT | CALGETKGYWGIRSPEPDKLIF
TRDD3 | TRDJ1 | TRDV1 | . | TGTGCTCTTGGGGAACAGTGTTTCCACTGGGGGACGTACACCGATAAACTCATCTTT | CALGEQCFHWGTYTDKLIF
. | TRDJ1 | TRDV1 | few | TGTGCTCTTGGGGTTTATCCCATTCTGCTATTGAGGGTCCATGGCACCGATAAACTCATCTTT | CALGVYPILLLRVHGTDKLIF
. | TRDJ1 | TRDV1 | . | TGTGCTCTTGGGGAATGGGGGGTCACGGCAAGGGTCTGCGATAAACTCATCTTT | CALGEWGVTARVCDKLIF
TRDD3 | TRDJ1 | TRDV1 | few | TGTGCTCTTGGGGAACTTAAACCCGACTCCTGGGGGGTCCCGATTCGAGACACCGATAAACTCATCTTT | CALGELKPDSWGVPIRDTDKLIF
TRDD3 | TRDJ1 | TRDV1 | . | TGTGCTCTTGGGGGACCAAACTCTGGGGGATACGGGAAACTCATCTTT | CALGGPNSGGYGKLIF
TRDD3 | TRDJ1 | TRDV1 | . | TGTGCTCTTGGGCCCCGTGGCCCCCTGTTCCTACACTGGGGGACCAGGGAACTCATCTTT | CALGPRGPLFLHWGTRELIF
TRDD3 | TRDJ1 | TRDV1 | . | TGTGCTCTTGGGGGCCTCTTACTGGGGGATAGGGAGTACGAGTACACCGATAAACTCATCTTT | CALGGLLLGDREYEYTDKLIF
TRDD3 | TRDJ1 | TRDV1 | medium-sized | TGTGCTCTTGGGGAATTTTCACCTTCCTACTCTACTGGGGGATACCCGTACACCGATAAACTCATCTTT | CALGEFSPSYSTGGYPYTDKLIF
TRDD3 | TRDJ1 | TRDV1 | few | TGTGCTCTTGGGGAAGGCCTCCCACACTGGGGGAAACAGGGGTACACCGATAAACTCATCTTT | CALGEGLPHWGKQGYTDKLIF
TRDD3 | TRDJ2 | TRDV1 | few | TGTGCTCTTGGGGAAGAGGTACGTCGGTACTGGGGGATACCTGTGTTGACAGCACAACTCTTCTTT | CALGEEVRRYWGIPVLTAQLFF
TRDD3 | TRDJ1 | TRDV1 | medium-sized | TGTGCTCTTGGGAAGGGAACCAGAACAGCGTTACTGGGGGACTCTCCCCATGCCGACACCGATAAACTCATCTTT | CALGKGTRTALLGDSPHADTDKLIF
TRDD3 | TRDJ1 | TRDV1 | . | TGTGCTCTTGGGGAATCTGGGGGACGAGATAAACTCATCTTT | CALGESGGRDKLIF
TRDD3 | TRDJ1 | TRAV14/DV4 | . | TGTGCTGTGAGGCTCTCCTCCCCTGAGCAGCCTCTGGGGGCCACCTTTAAACTCATCTTT | CAVRLSSPEQPLGATFKLIF
TRDD2 | TRDJ1 | TRDV1 | medium-sized | TGTGCTCTTGGGGAACTAACGGGTGGCCTTCCTACTTTGGGGGAGCGAACCGATAAACTCATCTTT | CALGELTGGLPTLGERTDKLIF
TRDD3 | TRDJ1 | TRDV1 | . | TGTGCTCTTGGGGAACTACCTCGTGGGGGATACGCACCCTCTTACACCGATAAACTCATCTTT | CALGELPRGGYAPSYTDKLIF
. | TRDJ1 | TRDV1 | . | TGTGCTCTTGGGAACTTTCGGCCTCCCGGACACCATAACACCGATAAACTCATCTTT | CALGNFRPPGHHNTDKLIF
TRDD2 | TRDJ1 | TRDV1 | . | TGTGCTCTTGGGGAACTCCTTCCTACCCCTGACACATATAAACTCATCTTT | CALGELLPTPDTYKLIF
TRDD3 | TRDJ1 | TRDV1 | . | TGTGCTCTTGGGGAAGTCGGGACTTCCTCCGTACTGGGGGACCCTAAGGGGGACACCGATAAACTCATCTTT | CALGEVGTSSVLGDPKGDTDKLIF
TRDD3 | TRDJ1 | TRDV1 | . | TGTGCTCTTGGGGGACTTGGGTGGTCCTTCCGCCAACTGGGGGATAGTGGGGGCGCCGATAAACTCATCTTT | CALGGLGWSFRQLGDSGGADKLIF